The entry below gives a single T cell receptor (beta chain) sequence along with its context. The second PCR ran roughly 7 to 12 cycles with a sample-barcoded 5' primer and J-beta primers. All samples gave at least 2.5 million CDR3-containing paired-end reads. TCRdb re-analysed the 5' RACE reads in MiXCR, keeping a single row per CDR3 protein. The data hold 650,000 to 800,000 distinct CDR3 sequences, with approximately 48% observed a single time. The CDR3 contains 17 residues. J gave up 4 bases and V 0 bases, and 10 bases lay outside the gene matches. Germline V gene sequence: CDR1 SEHNR, CDR2 FQNEAQ (reference sequence). The sample originates from a study of blood T cells in healthy people across ages.

The chain joins TRBV7-9 to TRBJ1-2; TRBD1 matches at 8 bases. The sequence derives from a man between 60 and 75 years old in good health. Material: blood. The DNA of the CDR3 is TGTGCCAGCAGCTTAGCGCGGACAGGGCTATTTCGCTATGGCTACACCTTC. Amino acids: CASSLARTGLFRYGYTF.